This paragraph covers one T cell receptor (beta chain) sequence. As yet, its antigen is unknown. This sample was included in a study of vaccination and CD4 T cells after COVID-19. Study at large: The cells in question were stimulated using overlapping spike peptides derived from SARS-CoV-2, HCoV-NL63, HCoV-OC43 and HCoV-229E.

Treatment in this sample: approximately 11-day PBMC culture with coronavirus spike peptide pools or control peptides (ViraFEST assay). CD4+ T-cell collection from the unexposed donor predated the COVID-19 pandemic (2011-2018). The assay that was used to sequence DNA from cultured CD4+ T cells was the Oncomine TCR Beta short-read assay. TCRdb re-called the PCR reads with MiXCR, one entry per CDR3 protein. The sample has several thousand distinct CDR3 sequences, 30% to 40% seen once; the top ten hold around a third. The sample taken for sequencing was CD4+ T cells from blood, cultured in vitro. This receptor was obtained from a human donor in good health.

CDR3 residues: CSARAEVETQYF. The CDR3 bases are TGCAGTGCTAGAGCCGAGGTCGAGACCCAGTACTTC. The V gene is TRBV20-1, the J gene TRBJ2-5; D not certain. Per the germline V gene, CDR1 is DFQATT and CDR2 is SNEGSKA (reference sequence). Trimming left V 1 base short and J 5 bases short, with 8 bases between. CDR3 length: 12 residues.